This record concerns one T cell receptor (beta chain) sequence. This clone has just a few counts. Its antigen has not been determined. No quality values exist for individual bases; no much larger clone is one base distant. Participants in the prospective study were enrolled through a virtual design, were aged about 18 to 100 years, and lived in approximately 25 United States geographic areas. In the prospective study, cohorts were assigned on the basis of participant-reported clinical history obtained from a screening survey and a study questionnaire. Recovered participants in ImmuneRACE Cohort 3 were defined by two consecutive negative NP/OP PCR tests, clearance by a healthcare professional, or resolution of symptoms. In the prospective study, whole blood, serum and a nasopharyngeal or oropharyngeal swab were collected from each participant by mobile phlebotomists. Participants in the prospective study had the option to provide additional blood draws and questionnaires over a roughly 2-month period. Prospective study blood samples were shipped either frozen or at room temperature before DNA extraction.

The source of the sample is a study of blood T cell repertoires in COVID-19 (dated by TCRdb to about 2020). General notes on the study: The collaborator samples originated in the United States, Italy and Spain and spanned the acute and convalescent phases of COVID-19. Deeply sampled blood TCRbeta repertoires from subjects exposed to, actively infected with, or recovered from COVID-19 were included in the dataset. A de-identified subject ID, COVID-19 status, age in years and sex were almost always included in the sample metadata. The prospective study material was composed of cDNA or gDNA derived from T cells, B-cell-depleted T cells, or PBMCs. A freely available public database, intended as a resource for researchers studying the immune response to SARS-CoV-2, is where the repertoires were released. Where available, HLA class I and class II types were taken from metadata supplied by the sample provider and were not determined by assay-based typing. Samples were obtained from the ongoing ImmuneRACE study (first 160 participants) and from some 1,200 subjects provided by 6 global collaborators. Summary of the overall study and its limitations: The amount of clinical and demographic metadata varied by source and participant and was provided uncurated.

Sequences KGHSH (CDR1) and LQKENI (CDR2) are obtained from the germline V gene. At the junction V is shortened by 6 bases and J by 8 bases, with 16 bases in between. The CDR3 covers 13 residues, taking in both the cysteine and the phenylalanine. Only the CDR3 portion is preserved as DNA: 39 bases, with reading frame beginning at the first base. TCRbeta CDR3 regions were amplified from genomic DNA by means of the immunoSEQ Assay, a bias-controlled multiplex PCR. Regarding the original processing steps: Nucleated cell counts per sample were estimated from amplification of reference gene primers within the assay. To quantify the absolute abundance of each unique TCRbeta CDR3 rearrangement, sequence reads were collapsed and filtered. For each sample, productive Simpson clonality was calculated as the square root of Simpson's diversity index across productive rearrangements. TCRdb mirrors the immuneACCESS table, restricted to in-frame sequences. Some clones are absent from its copies; in checked studies, under half trace to an unresolved V gene, and the reason for the others is unknown. V and J calls plus clone size are reproduced from that table; the DNA served to infer D and trimming. The sample table contains about 180,000 clones; only one count was recorded for 88% of them. Roughly 8.9% of the sample is taken by the ten largest.

The sequence joins TRBV18 to TRBJ1-2; the D gene identity is not certain. The TCR was taken from a woman under 30 who had recovered from COVID-19. Sequenced input: PBMCs or T cells enriched from blood (not recorded which). The CDR3 reads CASSRTGDSGYTF. The sequence in DNA is TGTGCCAGCTCGAGGACTGGCGATAGCGGCTACACCTTC.